The present T cell receptor (beta chain) was sequenced within a study of blood T cell repertoires in COVID-19. Study summary: Acute-phase and convalescent COVID-19 samples originated in the United States, Italy and Spain.

This clone is a singleton in its sample. The assay was immunoSEQ multiplex PCR, and TCRdb's table has in-frame clones only and misses some. This sample yields about 210,000 clones, of which around four fifths are seen a single time; 5.2% belongs to the top ten. Losses at the gene ends were 2 bases for V and 1 base for J; bases not matched to a gene: 8. Germline-derived CDR1 and CDR2 are SGHDN and FVKESK. This CDR3 spans 18 amino acids. V and J are TRBV14 and TRBJ2-3, with 11 nucleotides matching TRBD1. This TCR was sampled from a woman in her 70s with COVID-19, enrolled during active disease. Material: peripheral blood. This chain's CDR3 is CASSQKPGQGGGTDTQYF. CDR3 DNA: TGTGCCAGCAGCCAAAAACCGGGACAGGGGGGCGGCACAGATACGCAGTATTTT.